Listed below are T cell receptor beta chains from one sample, sequenced in a study of vaccination and CD4 T cells after COVID-19. Antigen specificity for these receptors is unknown. TCRdb re-derived calls from the PCR reads in MiXCR, one entry per CDR3 protein. The sample contains approximately 12,000 distinct CDR3 sequences, 40% to 65% of which appear only once. The sample was CD4+ T cells from blood, cultured in vitro. The source of these receptors is a human donor who had recovered from COVID-19. The CDR3 runs from the conserved cysteine through the conserved F or W. Each record gives: V gene, D gene, J gene, clone size, CDR3 DNA, CDR3 protein. D genes are given only for firm matches. Some rows have no size entry. The others give once, few or many, or a class for an expanded clone.

V: TRBV20-1
D: NA
J: TRBJ2-1
size: few
DNA: TGCAGTGCTAGTTGGTTCTGGCGGGATCGCCCCACGGAGCAGTTCTTC
CDR3: CSASWFWRDRPTEQFF

V: TRBV6-2/TRBV6-3
D: NA
J: TRBJ2-2
size: NA
DNA: TGTGCCAGCAGTTACTCGACCACCGGGGAGCTGTTTTTT
CDR3: CASSYSTTGELFF

V: TRBV27
D: TRBD1
J: TRBJ1-2
size: few
DNA: TGTGCCAGCAGTTTATTTTTAGGGGGCCGACTCTATGGCTACACCTTC
CDR3: CASSLFLGGRLYGYTF

V: TRBV12-3/TRBV12-4
D: NA
J: TRBJ2-3
size: NA
DNA: TGTGCCAGCAGTTTCTTAGCGGATTACACAGATACGCAGTATTTT
CDR3: CASSFLADYTDTQYF

V: TRBV6-1
D: NA
J: TRBJ1-5
size: few
DNA: TGTGCCAGCAGAGGGACGCTCCGCCAGCCCCAGCATTTT
CDR3: CASRGTLRQPQHF

V: TRBV5-1
D: NA
J: TRBJ1-5
size: NA
DNA: TGCGCCAGCAGCTTGTGGGGAACGCAGCCCCAGCATTTT
CDR3: CASSLWGTQPQHF

V: TRBV12-3/TRBV12-4
D: NA
J: TRBJ2-7
size: NA
DNA: TGTGCCAGCAGTACGCCCCGCAGGGAGTACGAGCAGTACTTC
CDR3: CASSTPRREYEQYF

V: TRBV12-3/TRBV12-4
D: TRBD1
J: TRBJ1-6
size: few
DNA: TGTGCCAGCAGTCCGCGACAGGGAGCACCCCTCCACTTT
CDR3: CASSPRQGAPLHF

V: TRBV2
D: NA
J: TRBJ1-6
size: few
DNA: TGTGCCAGCGGGGGAGGGACTCGCGGGCTCTCCTCACCCCTCCACTTT
CDR3: CASGGGTRGLSSPLHF

V: TRBV6-1
D: NA
J: TRBJ2-2
size: NA
DNA: TGTGCCAGCAGAAACCAATTCGGGGAGCTGTTTTTT
CDR3: CASRNQFGELFF

V: TRBV6-1
D: NA
J: TRBJ1-5
size: NA
DNA: TGTGCCAGCAGTGAATCCCTAGGAAATCAGCCCCAGCATTTT
CDR3: CASSESLGNQPQHF

V: TRBV6-1
D: NA
J: TRBJ1-2
size: few
DNA: TGTGCCAGCAGTGAAGCAGGTGGCTCTGGCTACACCTTC
CDR3: CASSEAGGSGYTF

V: TRBV6-2/TRBV6-3
D: NA
J: TRBJ1-2
size: NA
DNA: TGTGCCAGCTCCTCAGGCTATGGCTACACCTTC
CDR3: CASSSGYGYTF

V: TRBV28
D: NA
J: TRBJ1-5
size: NA
DNA: TGTGCCAGCAGTTTCCCCGGGCAGGGTCGTCAGCCCCAGCATTTT
CDR3: CASSFPGQGRQPQHF

V: TRBV2
D: TRBD2
J: TRBJ2-3
size: NA
DNA: TGTGCCAGCAGTGAAGCGCCTAGCGGGAGTACGGATACGCAGTATTTT
CDR3: CASSEAPSGSTDTQYF

V: TRBV20-1
D: TRBD1
J: TRBJ2-5
size: few
DNA: TGCAGTGCTTTACAGGGGGCCGTGGAGACCCAGTACTTC
CDR3: CSALQGAVETQYF

V: TRBV12-3/TRBV12-4
D: TRBD1
J: TRBJ1-5
size: NA
DNA: TGTGCCAGCAGACCTAACACCGGGACAGGGGTCAATCAGCCCCAGCATTTT
CDR3: CASRPNTGTGVNQPQHF

V: TRBV6-1
D: TRBD1
J: TRBJ1-5
size: NA
DNA: TGTGCCAGCAGTGAAACAGGGGGCAGGCAGCCCCAGCATTTT
CDR3: CASSETGGRQPQHF

V: TRBV15
D: NA
J: TRBJ2-1
size: NA
DNA: TGTGCCACCAGCAGAGATAGAGTAGCCCATGAGCAGTTCTTC
CDR3: CATSRDRVAHEQFF